These 15 T cell receptor beta chains came from one sample sequenced in a study of cytomegalovirus exposure and HLA in healthy donors. PCR involved 60 Vbeta and 13 Jbeta primers. Sequenced by immunoSEQ multiplex PCR; TCRdb stores in-frame clones only, minus some. Here the sample spans approximately 110,000 clones, 65% to 80% being singletons. Sample: PBMCs. The receptor set was obtained from a man under 40 in good health and CMV-seropositive.

The V gene is TRBV30, the J gene TRBJ1-1; 10 nucleotides match TRBD1. Trimming cost V 3 bases and J 10 bases; bases outside gene matches: 8. The CDR3 has 13 amino acids. Germline loops: CDR1 GTSNPN, CDR2 SVGIG (reference sequence). The CDR3 DNA sequence: TGTGCCTGGAGGGGGGACAGGGGAACGAGAGCTTTCTTT. Its translation: CAWRGDRGTRAFF. Together with reference TRBV30 and TRBJ1-1, the CDR3 gives the full variable domain: SQTIHQWPATLVQPVGSPLSLECTVEGTSNPNLYWYRQAAGRGLQLLFYSVGIGQISSEVPQNLSASRPQDRQFILSSKKLLLSDSGFYLCAWRGDRGTRAFFGQGTRLTVV.

V gene TRBV10-1 combines with J gene TRBJ2-1; 7 bases are a match to TRBD1. Germline values: CDR1 WNHNN, CDR2 SYGVQD (reference sequence). The V and J ends lost 3 bases and 8 bases, in that order; junction bases with no gene match: 10. This CDR3 is built from 15 residues. The CDR3 loop reads CASSEGETGIDEQFF. The DNA of the CDR3 is TGCGCCAGCAGTGAAGGGGAGACAGGGATCGATGAGCAGTTCTTC.

This clone was found once. The rearrangement uses TRBV5-8 and TRBJ1-2, with D maybe TRBD1 (5 bases). The V gene lost 0 bases and the J gene lost 8 bases, with 11 bases spanning the gap. Germline-derived CDR1 and CDR2 are SGHTS and YDEGEE. The CDR3 consists of 13 residues. For the CDR3, the DNA is TGTGCCAGCAGCTTGGCAGGGTTGAACGGCTACACCTTC. Translation gives CASSLAGLNGYTF.

The chain has TRBV5-1 and TRBJ2-5, with TRBD2 matching 8 bases. V was pared by 7 bases and J by 2 bases, with 4 bases of the junction left unmatched. The germline V gene has CDR1 SGHRS and CDR2 YFSETQ. The CDR3 spans 13 residues. The CDR3 DNA reads as TGCGCCAGCCGCGGGGGGCAGCAAGAGACCCAGTACTTC. It translates to CASRGGQQETQYF.

This sequence joins TRBV6-1 and TRBJ1-2, with 7 bases lining up with TRBD1. Germline V gene lookup returns CDR1 MNHNS and CDR2 SASEGT. With V trimmed by 6 bases and J by 3 bases, 4 bases remained unmatched. The length of the CDR3 is 13 residues. The CDR3 DNA follows: TGTGCCAGCAGCCTCGACAGGGACTATGGCTACACCTTC. Its protein is CASSLDRDYGYTF.

The rearrangement joins TRBV30 to TRBJ1-1; tentative D call: TRBD1 (6 bases). The CDR3 loop spans 12 amino acids. CDR1 and CDR2 from the germline V gene are GTSNPN and SVGIG (reference sequence). Trimming shortened V by 0 bases and J by 11 bases, and 13 bases separated the two germline ends. This CDR3 is CAWSVRGAGAFF. The CDR3 region has the DNA TGTGCCTGGAGTGTACGGGGGGCTGGGGCTTTCTTT.

The J gene is TRBJ2-7, the V gene TRBV2, with 10 nucleotides matching TRBD1. V gave up 6 bases and J gave up 6 bases; unmatched junction bases: 5. The CDR3 is 13 amino acids. The germline V gene has CDR1 SNHLY and CDR2 FYNNEI. In DNA, the CDR3 is TGTGCCAGCAGCCCCGGGACAGGGGTCGAGCAGTACTTC. Amino acid sequence: CASSPGTGVEQYF.

CDR3 sequence reads: CASSLKLGESTDTQYF. The CDR3 bases are TGTGCCAGCTCTCTAAAACTCGGGGAAAGCACAGATACGCAGTATTTT. The chain recombines TRBV18 with TRBJ2-3; the D gene is possibly TRBD2 (5 bases). From germline, CDR1 is KGHSH and CDR2 LQKENI. CDR3 length: 16 residues. V was cut by 6 bases and J by 0 bases, with 16 bases left in between.

The V call is TRBV18, the J call TRBJ2-5; 7 bases map to TRBD2. This CDR3 is 13 amino acids long. Germline assignment: CDR1 KGHSH and CDR2 LQKENI. V dropped 6 bases and J dropped 5; count of bases not matched to a gene: 6. CDR3 DNA: TGTGCCAGCTCGGCGGGGGTCGGGGAGACCCAGTACTTC. Protein: CASSAGVGETQYF. The full variable domain, rest sourced from reference TRBV18 and TRBJ2-5, is NAGVMQNPRHLVRRRGQEARLRCSPMKGHSHVYWYRQLPEEGLKFMVYLQKENIIDESGMPKERFSAEFPKEGPSILRIQQVVRGDSAAYFCASSAGVGETQYFGPGTRLLVL.

This clone came up a few times. The chain recombines TRBV7-9 with TRBJ1-2; the match to TRBD1 covers 8 bases. Germline CDR1 is SEHNR and CDR2 is FQNEAQ (reference sequence). The V gene end was trimmed by 2 bases and the J gene end by 4 bases; junction bases not matched to a gene: 0. CDR3 size: 13 residues. The CDR3 loop reads CASSLTGGYGYTF. Here the CDR3 DNA reads TGTGCCAGCAGCTTAACAGGGGGCTATGGCTACACCTTC.

The rearrangement joins TRBV29-1 to TRBJ1-1; 7 nucleotides match TRBD1. Trimming took 6 bases from V and 6 from J; bases not matched to a gene: 13. The V gene's germline CDR1 is SQVTM and CDR2 ANQGSEA. The CDR3 runs 14 residues. CDR3 bases: TGCAGCGTGGAGGGAAGGGGGCGCTGGGCTGAAGCTTTCTTT. Amino acids: CSVEGRGRWAEAFF.

The rearrangement uses TRBV6-1 and TRBJ2-7, with 7 bases identical to TRBD1. The CDR3 loop spans 14 amino acids. Germline V gives CDR1 MNHNS, CDR2 SASEGT. The junction had 4 bases not matched to a gene; V was cut back by 1 base and J by 4 bases. The CDR3 DNA reads TGTGCCAGCAGTGAAGACAGGGGTGGTTACGAGCAGTACTTC. Translating it yields CASSEDRGGYEQYF.

In nucleotides, the CDR3 is TGTGCCAGCAGCTTAGGGGGACAACCCACAGATACGCAGTATTTT. Translating it yields CASSLGGQPTDTQYF. The chain links TRBV13 to TRBJ2-3; D may be TRBD1 (6 bases). The V gene's germline CDR1 is PRHDT and CDR2 FYEKMQ (reference sequence). CDR3 length: 15 amino acids. The V end lost 0 bases, the J end lost 2 bases, and 9 bases lay between the germline ends.

This CDR3 is CASSFGGLNTEAFF. The CDR3 DNA sequence: TGTGCCAGCAGTTTCGGAGGCTTGAACACTGAAGCTTTCTTT. This chain connects TRBV27 to TRBJ1-1; D is ambiguous. The CDR3 spans 14 residues. Deletions cut 3 bases from V and 0 bases from J, with 8 bases between. Germline values: CDR1 MNHEY, CDR2 SMNVEV (reference sequence).

The gene calls are TRBV6-1 and TRBJ2-6; tentatively, D is TRBD1 (5 bases). V was pared by 11 bases and J by 0 bases, with 11 bases between. This CDR3 spans 14 amino acids. Germline loops: CDR1 MNHNS, CDR2 SASEGT. The CDR3 here is CAGKTDSGANVLTF. CDR3 bases: TGTGCCGGTAAGACAGACTCTGGGGCCAACGTCCTGACTTTC.